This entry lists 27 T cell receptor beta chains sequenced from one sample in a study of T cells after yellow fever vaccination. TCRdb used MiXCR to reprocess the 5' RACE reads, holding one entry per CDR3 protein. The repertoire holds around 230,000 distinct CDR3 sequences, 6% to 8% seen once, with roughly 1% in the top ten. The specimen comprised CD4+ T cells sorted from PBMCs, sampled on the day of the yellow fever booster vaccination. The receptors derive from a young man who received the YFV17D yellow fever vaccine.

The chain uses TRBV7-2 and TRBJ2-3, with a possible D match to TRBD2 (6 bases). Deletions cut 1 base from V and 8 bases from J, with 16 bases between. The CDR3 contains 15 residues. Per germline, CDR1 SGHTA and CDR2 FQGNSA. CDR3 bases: TGTGCCAGCAGCTTAGGAGGGCCTCCTAGCGCTACGCAGTATTTT. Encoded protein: CASSLGGPPSATQYF.

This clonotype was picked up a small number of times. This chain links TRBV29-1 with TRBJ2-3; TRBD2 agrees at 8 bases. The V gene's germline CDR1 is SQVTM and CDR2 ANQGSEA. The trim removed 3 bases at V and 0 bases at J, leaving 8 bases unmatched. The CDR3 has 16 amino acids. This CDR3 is CSVEGTREASTDTQYF. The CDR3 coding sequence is TGCAGCGTTGAGGGTACGCGGGAGGCTAGCACAGATACGCAGTATTTT.

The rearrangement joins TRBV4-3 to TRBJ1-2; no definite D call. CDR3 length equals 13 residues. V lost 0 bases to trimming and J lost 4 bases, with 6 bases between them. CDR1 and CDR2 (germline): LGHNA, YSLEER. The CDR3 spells CASSQDLAYGYTF. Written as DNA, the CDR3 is TGCGCCAGCAGCCAAGATCTAGCCTATGGCTACACCTTC.

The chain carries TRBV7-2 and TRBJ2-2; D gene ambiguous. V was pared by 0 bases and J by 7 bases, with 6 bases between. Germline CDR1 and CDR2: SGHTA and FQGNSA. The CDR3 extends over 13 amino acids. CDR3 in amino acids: CASSLALLGELFF. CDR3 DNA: TGTGCCAGCAGCTTAGCGCTTCTCGGGGAGCTGTTTTTT.

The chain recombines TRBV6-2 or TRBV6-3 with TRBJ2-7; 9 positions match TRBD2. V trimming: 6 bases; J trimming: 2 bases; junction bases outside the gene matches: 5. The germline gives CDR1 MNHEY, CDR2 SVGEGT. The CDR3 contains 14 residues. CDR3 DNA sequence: TGTGCCAGCAGACGGACTAGCGCGCCCTACGAGCAGTACTTC. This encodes CASRRTSAPYEQYF.

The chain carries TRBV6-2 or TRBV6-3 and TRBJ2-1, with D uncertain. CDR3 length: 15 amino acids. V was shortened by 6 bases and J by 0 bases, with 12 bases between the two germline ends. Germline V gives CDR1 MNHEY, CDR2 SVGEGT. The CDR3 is CASRPRPSSYNEQFF. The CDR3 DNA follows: TGTGCCAGCAGACCCCGACCTAGCTCCTACAATGAGCAGTTCTTC.

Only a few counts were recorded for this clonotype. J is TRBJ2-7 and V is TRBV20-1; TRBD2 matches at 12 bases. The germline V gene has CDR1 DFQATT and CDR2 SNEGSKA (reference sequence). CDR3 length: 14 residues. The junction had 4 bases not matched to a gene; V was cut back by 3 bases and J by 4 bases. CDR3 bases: TGCAGTGCTAGCCGGACTAGCGGGACGTACGAGCAGTACTTC. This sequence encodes CSASRTSGTYEQYF.

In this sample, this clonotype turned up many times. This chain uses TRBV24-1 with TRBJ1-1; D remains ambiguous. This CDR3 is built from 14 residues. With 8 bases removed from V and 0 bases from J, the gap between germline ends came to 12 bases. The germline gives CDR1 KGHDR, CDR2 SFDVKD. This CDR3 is CATIWEEMNTEAFF. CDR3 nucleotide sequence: TGTGCCACCATATGGGAGGAGATGAACACTGAAGCTTTCTTT.

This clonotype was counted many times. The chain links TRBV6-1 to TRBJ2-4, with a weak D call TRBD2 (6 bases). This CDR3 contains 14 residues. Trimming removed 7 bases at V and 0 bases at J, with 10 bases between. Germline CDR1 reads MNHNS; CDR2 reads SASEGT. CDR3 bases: TGTGCCAGCACCACGGGACTAGCCAAAAACATTCAGTACTTC. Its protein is CASTTGLAKNIQYF.

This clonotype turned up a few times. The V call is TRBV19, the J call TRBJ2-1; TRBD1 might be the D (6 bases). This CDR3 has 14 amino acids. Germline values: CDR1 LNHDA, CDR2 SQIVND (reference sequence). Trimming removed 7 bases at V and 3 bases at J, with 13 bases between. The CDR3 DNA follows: TGTGCCAGTAAATATACAGGGAGCTACAATGAGCAGTTCTTC. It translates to CASKYTGSYNEQFF.

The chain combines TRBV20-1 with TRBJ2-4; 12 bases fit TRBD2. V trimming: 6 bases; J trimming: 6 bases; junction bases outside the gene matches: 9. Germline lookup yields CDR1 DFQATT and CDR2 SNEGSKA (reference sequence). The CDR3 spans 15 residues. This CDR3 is CSATQPGLAGNIQYF. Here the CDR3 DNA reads TGCAGTGCCACTCAGCCGGGACTAGCGGGAAACATTCAGTACTTC.

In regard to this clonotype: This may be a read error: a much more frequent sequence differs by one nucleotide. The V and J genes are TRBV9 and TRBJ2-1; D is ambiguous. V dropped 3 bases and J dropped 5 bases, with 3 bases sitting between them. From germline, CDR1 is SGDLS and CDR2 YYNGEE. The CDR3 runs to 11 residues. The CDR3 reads CASSAHNEQFF. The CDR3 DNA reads TGTGCCAGCAGCGCTCACAATGAGCAGTTCTTC.

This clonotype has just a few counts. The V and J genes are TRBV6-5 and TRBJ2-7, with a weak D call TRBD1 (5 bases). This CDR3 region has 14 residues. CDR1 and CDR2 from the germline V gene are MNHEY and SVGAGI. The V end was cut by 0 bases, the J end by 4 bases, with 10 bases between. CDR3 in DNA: TGTGCCAGCAGTTACTCGGCAGGGAATTACGAGCAGTACTTC. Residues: CASSYSAGNYEQYF.

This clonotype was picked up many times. CDR3 DNA: TGTGCCAGCAGCCAAGAACGGGCTAGCAAGTACTTC. Translated: CASSQERASKYF. The chain joins TRBV3-1 to TRBJ2-7; a possible D gene is TRBD2 (5 bases). Germline V lookup: CDR1 LGHDT, CDR2 YNNKEL (reference sequence). This CDR3 spans 12 amino acids. Trimming took 0 bases from V and 11 from J, leaving 11 bases between them.

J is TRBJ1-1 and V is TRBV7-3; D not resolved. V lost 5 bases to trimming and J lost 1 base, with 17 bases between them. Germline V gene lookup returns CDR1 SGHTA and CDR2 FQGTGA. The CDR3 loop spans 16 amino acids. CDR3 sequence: CASSQWGMVPNTEAFF. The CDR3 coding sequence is TGTGCCAGCAGCCAATGGGGAATGGTACCGAACACTGAAGCTTTCTTT.

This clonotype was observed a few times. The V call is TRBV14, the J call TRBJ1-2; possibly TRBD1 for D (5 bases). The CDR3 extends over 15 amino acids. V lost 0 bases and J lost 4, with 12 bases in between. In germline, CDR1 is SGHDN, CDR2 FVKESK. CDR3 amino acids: CASSQESRAGYGYTF. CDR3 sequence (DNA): TGTGCCAGCAGCCAAGAAAGCAGGGCGGGCTATGGCTACACCTTC.

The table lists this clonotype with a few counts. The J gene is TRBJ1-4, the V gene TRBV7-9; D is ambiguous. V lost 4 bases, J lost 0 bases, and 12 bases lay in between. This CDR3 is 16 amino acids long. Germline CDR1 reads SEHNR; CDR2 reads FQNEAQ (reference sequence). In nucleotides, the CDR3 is TGTGCCAGCAGCTCAACAGCCATTCCAACTAATGAAAAACTGTTTTTT. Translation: CASSSTAIPTNEKLFF.

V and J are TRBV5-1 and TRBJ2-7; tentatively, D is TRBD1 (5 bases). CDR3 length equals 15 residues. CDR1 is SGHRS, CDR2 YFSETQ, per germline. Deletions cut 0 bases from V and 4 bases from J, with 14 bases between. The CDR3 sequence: CASSLVADILYEQYF. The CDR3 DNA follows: TGCGCCAGCAGCTTGGTTGCGGACATATTATACGAGCAGTACTTC.

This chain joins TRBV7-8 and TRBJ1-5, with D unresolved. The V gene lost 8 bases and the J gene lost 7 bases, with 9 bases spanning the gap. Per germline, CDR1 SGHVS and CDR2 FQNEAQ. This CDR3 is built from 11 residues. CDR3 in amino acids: CASGIDQPQHF. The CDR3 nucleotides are TGTGCCAGCGGCATTGACCAGCCCCAGCATTTT. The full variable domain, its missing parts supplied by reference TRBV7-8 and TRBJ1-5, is GAGVSQSPRYKVAKRGQDVALRCDPISGHVSLFWYQQALGQGPEFLTYFQNEAQLDKSGLPSDRFFAERPEGSVSTLKIQRTQQEDSAVYLCASGIDQPQHFGDGTRLSIL.

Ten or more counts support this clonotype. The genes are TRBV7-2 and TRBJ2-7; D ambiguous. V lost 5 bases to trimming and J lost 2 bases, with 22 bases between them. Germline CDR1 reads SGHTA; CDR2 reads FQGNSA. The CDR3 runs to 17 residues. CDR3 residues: CASSPQWVGNGPYEQYF. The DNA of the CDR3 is TGTGCCAGCAGCCCCCAGTGGGTGGGCAATGGGCCCTACGAGCAGTACTTC. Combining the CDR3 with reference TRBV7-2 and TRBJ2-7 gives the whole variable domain GAGVSQSPSNKVTEKGKDVELRCDPISGHTALYWYRQSLGQGLEFLIYFQGNSAPDKSGLPSDRFSAERTGGSVSTLTIQRTQQEDSAVYLCASSPQWVGNGPYEQYFGPGTRLTVT.

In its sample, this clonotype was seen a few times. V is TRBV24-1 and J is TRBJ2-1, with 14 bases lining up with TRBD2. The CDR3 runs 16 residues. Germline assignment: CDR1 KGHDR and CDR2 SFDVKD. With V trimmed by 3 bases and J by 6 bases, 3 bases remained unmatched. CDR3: CATSDTGLAGGNEQFF. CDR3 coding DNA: TGTGCCACCAGTGATACAGGACTAGCGGGGGGCAATGAGCAGTTCTTC.

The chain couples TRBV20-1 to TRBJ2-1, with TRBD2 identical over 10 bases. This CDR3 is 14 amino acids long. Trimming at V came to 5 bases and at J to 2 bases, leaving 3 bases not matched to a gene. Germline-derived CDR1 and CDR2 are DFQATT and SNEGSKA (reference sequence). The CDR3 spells CSAWTSGPYNEQFF. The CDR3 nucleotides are TGCAGTGCTTGGACTAGCGGCCCCTACAATGAGCAGTTCTTC.

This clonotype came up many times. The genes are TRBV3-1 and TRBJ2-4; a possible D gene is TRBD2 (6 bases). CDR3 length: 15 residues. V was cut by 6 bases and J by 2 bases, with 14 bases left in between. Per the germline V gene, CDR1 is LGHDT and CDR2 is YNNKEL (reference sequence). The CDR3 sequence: CASSAVSGPKNIQYF. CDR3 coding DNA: TGTGCCAGCAGTGCCGTGAGCGGGCCCAAAAACATTCAGTACTTC.

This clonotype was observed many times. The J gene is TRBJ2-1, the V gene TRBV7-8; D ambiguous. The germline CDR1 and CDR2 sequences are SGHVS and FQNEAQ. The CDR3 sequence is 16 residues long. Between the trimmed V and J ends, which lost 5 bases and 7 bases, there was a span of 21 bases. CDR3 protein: CASSEHRVGLSNEQFF. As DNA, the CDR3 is TGTGCCAGCAGCGAGCACAGAGTCGGGTTGAGTAATGAGCAGTTCTTC.

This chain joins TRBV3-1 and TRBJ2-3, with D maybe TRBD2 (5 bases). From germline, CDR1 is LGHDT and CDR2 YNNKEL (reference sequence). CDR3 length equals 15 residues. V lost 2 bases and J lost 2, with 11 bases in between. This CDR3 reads CASSQWSGNTDTQYF. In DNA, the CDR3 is TGTGCCAGCAGCCAATGGAGCGGAAACACAGATACGCAGTATTTT.

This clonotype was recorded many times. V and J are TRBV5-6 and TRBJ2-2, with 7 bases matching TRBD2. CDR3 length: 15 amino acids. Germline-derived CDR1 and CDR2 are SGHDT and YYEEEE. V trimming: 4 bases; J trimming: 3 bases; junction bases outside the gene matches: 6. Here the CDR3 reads CASSRSSGDTGELFF. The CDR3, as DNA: TGTGCCAGCAGCCGGTCTAGCGGAGACACCGGGGAGCTGTTTTTT.

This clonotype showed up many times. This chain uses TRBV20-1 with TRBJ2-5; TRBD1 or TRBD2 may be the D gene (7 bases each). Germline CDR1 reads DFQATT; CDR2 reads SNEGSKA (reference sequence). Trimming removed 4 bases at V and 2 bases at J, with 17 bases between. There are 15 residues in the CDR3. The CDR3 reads CSAISPGGGQETQYF. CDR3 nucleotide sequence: TGCAGTGCTATCAGTCCAGGGGGGGGGCAAGAGACCCAGTACTTC.